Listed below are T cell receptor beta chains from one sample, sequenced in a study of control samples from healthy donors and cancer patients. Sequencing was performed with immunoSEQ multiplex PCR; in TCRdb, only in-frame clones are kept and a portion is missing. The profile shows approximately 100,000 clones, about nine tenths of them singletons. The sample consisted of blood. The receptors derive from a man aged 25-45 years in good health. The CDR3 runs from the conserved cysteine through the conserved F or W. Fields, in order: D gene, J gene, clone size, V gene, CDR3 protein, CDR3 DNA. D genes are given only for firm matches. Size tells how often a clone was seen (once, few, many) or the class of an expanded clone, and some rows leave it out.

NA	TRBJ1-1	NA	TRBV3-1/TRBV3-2	CASSDRDTYSFGAFF	TGTGCCAGCTCCGATCGAGACACCTACTCCTTTGGAGCTTTCTTT
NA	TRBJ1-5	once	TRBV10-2	CASMGGPNQPQHF	TGCGCCAGCATGGGGGGTCCCAATCAGCCCCAGCATTTT
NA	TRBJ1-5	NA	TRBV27	CASSLTGSNFGPQHF	TGTGCCAGCAGTTTAACCGGCAGTAACTTTGGGCCCCAGCATTTT
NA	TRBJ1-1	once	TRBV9	CASSVEGWGNTEAFF	TGTGCCAGCAGCGTGGAGGGGTGGGGGAACACTGAAGCTTTCTTT
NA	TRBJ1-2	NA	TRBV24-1	CATSDQIGTLYTF	TGTGCCACCAGTGACCAAATAGGGACCCTGTACACCTTC
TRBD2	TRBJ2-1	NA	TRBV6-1	CASSEPSGGAREQFF	TGTGCCAGCAGTGAACCCAGCGGGGGGGCCCGGGAGCAGTTCTTC
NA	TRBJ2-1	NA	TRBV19	CASKWGPSTGEQFF	TGTGCCAGTAAATGGGGCCCCTCTACGGGTGAGCAGTTCTTC
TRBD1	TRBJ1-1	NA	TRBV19	CASSRGTGAENTEAFF	TGTGCCAGTAGTCGGGGGACAGGGGCGGAGAACACTGAAGCTTTCTTT
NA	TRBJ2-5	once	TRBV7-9	CASSLSVETQYF	TGTGCCAGCAGCTTAAGTGTGGAGACCCAGTACTTC
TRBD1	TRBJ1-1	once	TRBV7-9	CASSKPRTGGNTEAFF	TGTGCCAGCAGCAAGCCTAGGACAGGGGGGAACACTGAAGCTTTCTTT
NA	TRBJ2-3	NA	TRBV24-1	CATSDSRGPAHTQYF	TGTGCCACCAGTGACTCCCGGGGGCCCGCTCATACGCAGTATTTT
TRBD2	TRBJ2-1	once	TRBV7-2	CASSLRAGEYNEQFF	TGTGCCAGCAGCTTAAGAGCGGGGGAGTACAATGAGCAGTTCTTC
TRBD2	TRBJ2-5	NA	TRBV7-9	CASTKGGLAGETQYF	TGTGCCAGCACCAAAGGGGGACTAGCGGGGGAGACCCAGTACTTC
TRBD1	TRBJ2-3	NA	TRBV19	CASSRDRTGTGERDTQYF	TGTGCCAGTAGTAGAGACCGGACCGGGACAGGGGAAAGAGATACGCAGTATTTT
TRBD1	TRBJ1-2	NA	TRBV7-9	CASSQDRGLWGYTF	TGTGCCAGCAGCCAGGACAGGGGGCTGTGGGGCTACACCTTC
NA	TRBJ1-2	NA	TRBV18	CASSRPPSYYGYTF	TGTGCCAGCTCACGCCCTCCGTCTTACTATGGCTACACCTTC
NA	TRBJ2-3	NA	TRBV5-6	CASSLMGADTQYF	TGTGCCAGCAGCTTGATGGGTGCAGATACGCAGTATTTT
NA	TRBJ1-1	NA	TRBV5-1	CASSEGDYAVGWAFF	TGCGCCAGCAGCGAGGGCGACTACGCTGTTGGGTGGGCTTTCTTT
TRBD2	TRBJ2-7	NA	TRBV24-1	CATSDWTSGGTYEQYF	TGTGCCACCAGTGACTGGACTAGCGGGGGGACCTACGAGCAGTACTTC
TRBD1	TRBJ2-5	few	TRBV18	CASSSSGQGAPTQYF	TGTGCCAGCTCATCCTCCGGACAGGGGGCGCCGACCCAGTACTTC
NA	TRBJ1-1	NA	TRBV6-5	CASSRAGGPEAFF	TGTGCCAGCAGCCGGGCGGGGGGTCCTGAAGCTTTCTTT
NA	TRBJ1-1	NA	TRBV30	CAWIVPGQNTEAFF	TGTGCCTGGATTGTCCCGGGACAGAACACTGAAGCTTTCTTT
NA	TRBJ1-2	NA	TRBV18	CATTEYPLGGYTF	TGTGCCACAACAGAGTACCCACTCGGGGGCTACACCTTC
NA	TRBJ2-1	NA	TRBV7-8	CASSPWEGGPYNEQFF	TGTGCCAGCAGCCCATGGGAGGGGGGCCCCTACAATGAGCAGTTCTTC
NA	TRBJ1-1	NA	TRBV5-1	CASSLGHSMNTEAFF	TGCGCCAGCAGCTTGGGACATTCCATGAACACTGAAGCTTTCTTT
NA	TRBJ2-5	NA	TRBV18	CASSPSGWEETQYF	TGTGCCAGCTCACCCTCAGGGTGGGAAGAGACCCAGTACTTC
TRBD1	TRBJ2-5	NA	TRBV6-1	CASSDHRDSQETQYF	TGTGCCAGCAGTGATCACCGGGACAGCCAAGAGACCCAGTACTTC
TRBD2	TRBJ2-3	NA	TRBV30	CAWAGGDTQYF	TGTGCCTGGGCGGGGGGAGATACGCAGTATTTT
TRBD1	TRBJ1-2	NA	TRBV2	CGDLSPGTGEYGYTF	TGTGGCGATTTGAGCCCCGGGACAGGGGAATATGGCTACACCTTC
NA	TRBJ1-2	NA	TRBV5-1	CASRGPLGYTF	TGCGCCAGCCGAGGTCCCTTAGGCTACACCTTC
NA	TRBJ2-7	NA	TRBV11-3	CASSLFGGTGYEQYF	TGTGCCAGCAGCTTATTCGGGGGCACTGGCTACGAGCAGTACTTC
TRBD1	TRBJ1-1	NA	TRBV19	CASRDRDSEAFF	TGTGCCAGTAGGGATAGGGACAGCGAAGCTTTCTTT
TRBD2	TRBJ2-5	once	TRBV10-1	CASSGIMVAGGLETQYF	TGCGCCAGCAGCGGTATAATGGTGGCGGGGGGTTTGGAGACCCAGTACTTC
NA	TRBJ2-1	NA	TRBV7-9	CASSLEVTDNEQFF	TGTGCCAGCAGCTTAGAAGTGACAGACAATGAGCAGTTCTTC
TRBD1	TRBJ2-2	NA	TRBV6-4	CASSATGTGATGELFF	TGTGCCAGCAGTGCCACCGGGACAGGGGCCACCGGGGAGCTGTTTTTT
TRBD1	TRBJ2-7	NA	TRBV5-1	CASSPDRGRGEQYF	TGCGCCAGCAGCCCGGACAGGGGAAGGGGCGAGCAGTACTTC
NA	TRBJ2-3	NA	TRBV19	CASKKAGDRDTQYF	TGTGCCAGTAAGAAGGCGGGGGACAGAGATACGCAGTATTTT
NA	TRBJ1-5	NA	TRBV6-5	CASTQGRGGNQPQHF	TGTGCCAGCACTCAGGGGCGGGGTGGAAATCAGCCCCAGCATTTT
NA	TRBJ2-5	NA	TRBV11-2	CASSLGDQETQYF	TGTGCCAGCAGCTTAGGAGACCAAGAGACCCAGTACTTC
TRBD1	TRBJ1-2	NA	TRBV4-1	CASSPGGRGTGTPKGYTF	TGCGCCAGCAGCCCTGGTGGAAGGGGGACAGGGACCCCTAAAGGCTACACCTTC
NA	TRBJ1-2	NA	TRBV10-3	CAIRRDKTNYGYTF	TGTGCCATCAGGCGGGACAAAACTAACTATGGCTACACCTTC
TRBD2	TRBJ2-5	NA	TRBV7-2	CASSLALLAGQETQYF	TGTGCCAGCAGCTTAGCGCTACTAGCGGGGCAAGAGACCCAGTACTTC
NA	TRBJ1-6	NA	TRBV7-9	CASSARGSSYNSPLHF	TGTGCCAGCAGCGCGAGAGGGAGCTCCTATAATTCACCCCTCCACTTT
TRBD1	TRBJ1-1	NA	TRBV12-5	CARGPPTGGGQGEAFF	TGTGCTCGTGGTCCCCCCACGGGGGGGGGACAGGGGGAAGCTTTCTTT
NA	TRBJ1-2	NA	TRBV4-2	CASSQDTGQNYGYTF	TGTGCCAGCAGCCAAGATACAGGACAAAACTATGGCTACACCTTC